These 22 T cell receptor beta chains came from one sample sequenced in a study of T cell responses to AZD1222 COVID-19 vaccine. The table came from immunoSEQ multiplex PCR; TCRdb's copy has only in-frame clones and leaves some out. In the table there are over 110,000 clones, about 90% of which are singletons. Sequences were derived from peripheral blood, sampled 28 days after the second AZD1222 dose. The receptors were gathered from an adult who received the AZD1222 COVID-19 vaccine.

The V and J genes are TRBV6-5 and TRBJ2-7, with 7 nucleotides matching TRBD2. This CDR3 has 15 residues. V was pared by 0 bases and J by 2 bases, with 4 bases of the junction left unmatched. The germline CDR1 and CDR2 sequences are MNHEY and SVGAGI. CDR3 sequence: CASSYSGGETYEQYF. The CDR3 DNA follows: TGTGCCAGCAGTTACTCGGGGGGGGAGACCTACGAGCAGTACTTC.

The chain recombines TRBV19 with TRBJ2-1; the match to TRBD2 covers 15 bases. Germline CDR1 is LNHDA and CDR2 is SQIVND (reference sequence). The V segment lost 5 bases and the J segment 9 bases; nucleotides outside the gene matches: 8. This CDR3 is 16 amino acids long. CDR3 protein: CASSPGLAGGLSEQFF. DNA for the CDR3: TGTGCCAGTAGTCCTGGACTAGCGGGGGGGCTATCTGAGCAGTTCTTC.

The chain has TRBV6-2 or TRBV6-3 and TRBJ1-2; maybe TRBD1 (5 bases). CDR1 MNHEY and CDR2 SVGEGT come from the germline V gene. The CDR3 contains 13 residues. V lost 4 bases to trimming and J lost 8 bases, with 14 bases between them. CDR3 DNA: TGTGCCAGCAGTTCCCCAGGGTGGCGGGGCTACACCTTC. Translation: CASSSPGWRGYTF.

The rearrangement uses TRBV19 and TRBJ1-6, with 7 bases lining up with TRBD1. The CDR3 contains 18 residues. Unmatched junction bases numbered 8, after V lost 3 bases and J lost 0 bases. Germline CDR1 and CDR2: LNHDA and SQIVND (reference sequence). The CDR3 nucleotides are TGTGCCAGTAGTATTCGGGGAGGGGGCGCCTCCTATAATTCACCCCTCCACTTT. It yields the protein CASSIRGGGASYNSPLHF.

The V call is TRBV15, the J call TRBJ1-2, with 7 bases that match TRBD1. The germline V gene has CDR1 LNHNV and CDR2 YYDKDF (reference sequence). J was trimmed by 5 bases and V by 0 bases; bases with no gene match: 6. The CDR3 is 15 residues long. The CDR3 sequence: CATSREPTGQYGYTF. The CDR3 DNA follows: TGTGCCACCAGCAGAGAACCGACAGGGCAGTATGGCTACACCTTC.

The chain links TRBV19 to TRBJ1-1; D might be TRBD1 (6 bases). The CDR3 has 15 residues. CDR1 and CDR2 (germline): LNHDA, SQIVND (reference sequence). With 2 bases removed from V and 8 bases from J, the gap between germline ends came to 18 bases. DNA for the CDR3: TGTGCCAGTAGTATACGGGGCCAGGGGCCCGCAGAAGCTTTCTTT. Translation: CASSIRGQGPAEAFF.

The CDR3 reads CASSPTRGSVEQDTQYF. The CDR3, as DNA: TGTGCCAGCAGCCCCACGAGGGGGTCGGTGGAGCAAGATACGCAGTATTTT. The J gene is TRBJ2-3, the V gene TRBV3-1 (or the pseudogene TRBV3-2); D is possibly TRBD1 (6 bases). Trimming pared 4 bases from V and 5 bases from J, leaving 22 bases between. Germline V gene data show CDR1 as LGHDT and CDR2 as YNNKEL (reference sequence). This CDR3 has 17 residues.

CDR3 region: CASSRGGSEAFF. In DNA, the CDR3 is TGTGCCTCCTCCAGGGGGGGGTCCGAAGCTTTCTTT. This chain links TRBV10-3 with TRBJ1-1; 7 bases map to TRBD1. This CDR3 has 12 residues. V gave up 11 bases and J gave up 8 bases; unmatched junction bases: 11. Germline CDR1 and CDR2: ENHRY and SYGVKD.

With respect to this clone: Distinct nucleotide sequences in the sample also encode this CDR3. This sequence joins TRBV19 and TRBJ2-2; 7 nucleotides match TRBD2. The length of the CDR3 is 15 residues. J gave up 5 bases and V 2 bases, and 5 bases lay outside the gene matches. CDR1 LNHDA and CDR2 SQIVND come from the germline V gene (reference sequence). The chain's CDR3 is CASSISGARTGELFF. CDR3 nucleotides: TGTGCCAGTAGTATAAGCGGGGCGCGGACCGGGGAGCTGTTTTTT. The whole variable domain, remainder taken from reference TRBV19 and TRBJ2-2, is DGGITQSPKYLFRKEGQNVTLSCEQNLNHDAMYWYRQDPGQGLRLIYYSQIVNDFQKGDIAEGYSVSREKKESFPLTVTSAQKNPTAFYLCASSISGARTGELFFGEGSRLTVL.

The chain has TRBV19 and TRBJ2-1, with 9 bases lining up with TRBD2. The ends lost 3 bases at V and 6 bases at J; junction bases unmatched: 15. Germline CDR1 LNHDA, CDR2 SQIVND (reference sequence). CDR3 size: 18 residues. CDR3 sequence (DNA): TGTGCCAGTAGTATCCTAACAGCGGGAGGAAGTCTCCGCAATGAGCAGTTCTTC. This codes for CASSILTAGGSLRNEQFF.

The V call is TRBV4-3, the J call TRBJ1-2; a possible D gene is TRBD1 (6 bases). The germline V gene has CDR1 LGHNA and CDR2 YSLEER. The CDR3 totals 16 residues. V shed 0 bases and J shed 6 bases, with 17 bases lying between them. The CDR3 sequence: CASSQDQTPSGDGYTF. In DNA form, the CDR3 reads TGCGCCAGCAGCCAAGATCAGACCCCCTCAGGGGATGGCTACACCTTC.

V gene TRBV28 combines with J gene TRBJ1-1; D is unclear. CDR3 size: 15 residues. Trimming shortened V by 3 bases and J by 3 bases, and 14 bases separated the two germline ends. Germline V CDR1 and CDR2: MDHEN, SYDVKM. In DNA, the CDR3 is TGTGCCAGCAGTTTCCTTATAATGGCGGACACTGAAGCTTTCTTT. Translation gives CASSFLIMADTEAFF.

This chain uses TRBV19 with TRBJ1-5; TRBD1 matches at 9 bases. The CDR3 is 14 amino acids. Germline V gives CDR1 LNHDA, CDR2 SQIVND (reference sequence). Losses at the gene ends were 5 bases for V and 7 bases for J; bases not matched to a gene: 6. The CDR3 nucleotides are TGTGCCAGTAGTGACAGGGGGTTACGCCAGCCCCAGCATTTT. Amino acids: CASSDRGLRQPQHF.

The genes are TRBV12-3 or TRBV12-4 and TRBJ2-1; D perhaps matches TRBD2 (6 bases). V dropped 2 bases and J dropped 9 bases, with 8 bases sitting between them. This CDR3 region has 12 residues. CDR3 nucleotide sequence: TGTGCCAGCAGTTTACTGGGGGGTGAGCAGTTCTTC. Residues: CASSLLGGEQFF.

The V gene is TRBV5-1, the J gene TRBJ1-1; 7 bases line up with TRBD1. CDR3 length equals 15 residues. J was trimmed by 4 bases and V by 4 bases; bases with no gene match: 10. CDR1 and CDR2 from the germline V gene are SGHRS and YFSETQ. CDR3 DNA: TGCGCCAGCAGCGGGAGGACAGGACGGGTCACTGAAGCTTTCTTT. Its protein product is CASSGRTGRVTEAFF.

V is TRBV7-3 and J is TRBJ2-5, with D tentatively TRBD2 (5 bases). The CDR3 has 14 residues. Trimming pared 1 base from V and 4 bases from J, leaving 10 bases between. Germline V gene lookup returns CDR1 SGHTA and CDR2 FQGTGA. The CDR3 loop is CASSLRGIGETQYF. In nucleotides, the CDR3 is TGTGCCAGCAGCTTAAGAGGGATTGGAGAGACCCAGTACTTC.

CDR3 amino acids: CASSRDRAADTQYF. CDR3 in DNA: TGCGCCAGCAGCCGAGACAGGGCCGCAGATACGCAGTATTTT. The chain recombines TRBV4-1 with TRBJ2-3, with TRBD1 identical over 7 bases. V lost 4 bases and J lost 4; bases outside the gene matches: 5. The CDR3 length is 14 residues. Per the germline V gene, CDR1 is MGHRA and CDR2 is YSYEKL.

This chain uses TRBV5-8 with TRBJ2-7; possible D gene TRBD1, 5 bases. The length of the CDR3 is 13 residues. Germline V gene lookup returns CDR1 SGHTS and CDR2 YDEGEE. V lost 0 bases, J lost 6 bases, and 10 bases lay in between. The CDR3 reads CASSLGRGIEQYV. The CDR3 DNA reads TGTGCCAGCAGCTTGGGAAGGGGAATCGAGCAGTACGTC.

The rearrangement uses TRBV30 and TRBJ2-3; the match to TRBD1 covers 7 bases. The length of the CDR3 is 15 residues. Per the germline V gene, CDR1 is GTSNPN and CDR2 is SVGIG (reference sequence). V lost 2 bases and J lost 4; bases outside the gene matches: 9. The CDR3 nucleotides read TGTGCCTGGAGTACAGGGGCGCTGGGGGCAGATACGCAGTATTTT. Its protein is CAWSTGALGADTQYF.

This chain connects TRBV9 to TRBJ1-3; D gene uncertain. The germline gives CDR1 SGDLS, CDR2 YYNGEE. The CDR3 contains 15 residues. V was clipped by 1 base and J by 0 bases, with 8 bases between them. The CDR3 DNA reads as TGTGCCAGCAGCGTAACGGGGATCTCTGGAAACACCATATATTTT. Residues: CASSVTGISGNTIYF.

This clone has just one count. The chain joins TRBV3-1 (or the pseudogene TRBV3-2) to TRBJ2-5; 11 nucleotides align to TRBD2. The CDR3 runs 17 residues. Germline loops: CDR1 LGHDT, CDR2 YNNKEL (reference sequence). Germline trimming cut 4 bases from V and 1 base from J; bases unmatched to any gene: 8. The CDR3 DNA reads as TGTGCCAGCAGCCGGGGGACTAGCGGAGAGAGCCAAGAGACCCAGTACTTC. This codes for CASSRGTSGESQETQYF.

The chain joins TRBV10-2 to TRBJ1-3; maybe TRBD1 (6 bases). CDR3 length: 15 amino acids. Trimming left V 7 bases short and J 2 bases short, with 15 bases between. Per germline, CDR1 WSHSY and CDR2 SAAADI. This chain's CDR3 is CASKLQGGPGNTIYF. CDR3 nucleotides: TGCGCCAGCAAGTTACAGGGAGGCCCTGGAAACACCATATATTTT.